The entry below gives a single TCR beta chain sequence along with its context. TCRdb's copy holds only in-frame clones and misses some; the assay was immunoSEQ multiplex PCR. The top ten clones hold around 6.6% of a sample with about 110,000 clones, about 80% of them seen once. With 1 base clipped from V and 0 bases from J, the junction kept 9 bases outside the gene matches. This CDR3 has 18 amino acids. Germline V gives CDR1 LGHNA, CDR2 YSLEER. The entry originates in a study of control samples from healthy donors and cancer patients. The sequence came from a man aged 18 to 30 in good health. The rearrangement links TRBV4-3 to TRBJ2-7; 10 bases fit TRBD2. What was sequenced was blood. DNA for the CDR3: TGCGCCAGCAGCCAAGGGAGTAGCGGGGGGTCCAGCTCCTACGAGCAGTACTTC. It yields the protein CASSQGSSGGSSSYEQYF.